Here is one T cell receptor beta chain with its context. Its antigen remains unidentified. Profiled with immunoSEQ multiplex PCR; TCRdb holds only in-frame clones, not every one. This repertoire shows fewer than 150,000 clones, more than 75% found once; its top ten account for around 6%. Sample time point: blood 2 weeks post-SBRT. As to treatment: 15 Gy SBRT to primary tumor, nephrectomy 4 weeks later. Blood was sampled at baseline, 2 weeks and 4 weeks after SBRT. The patient's renal cell carcinoma had clear cell pathology. This record comes from a study of radiation and T cells in renal cell carcinoma. Regarding the study as a whole: From baseline, blood top tumor clonotypes peaked at 2 weeks post-radiation. Baseline intratumoral clonotype presence is unknown without pretreatment biopsies.

The CDR3 consists of 14 residues. CDR1 is SGHRS and CDR2 is YFSETQ in the germline V gene. Trimming removed 0 bases at V and 7 bases at J, with 10 bases between. This clonotype was sampled from a woman aged 70-85 years with renal cell carcinoma. This chain joins TRBV5-1 and TRBJ2-2; the D is unclear. The sequenced sample was blood, obtained from a patient whose treatment included radiotherapy and nephrectomy. CDR3 coding DNA: TGCGCCAGCAGCTTGGATGCATCGGTCGGGGAGCTGTTTTTT. This encodes CASSLDASVGELFF.